A selection of T cell receptor beta chains follows, all from one sample in a study of blood T cell repertoires in COVID-19. The assay was immunoSEQ multiplex PCR, and TCRdb's table has in-frame clones only and misses some. The sample yields 390,000 or so clones, around 86% seen once. The specimen sequenced was peripheral blood. The receptors originated from a woman in her twenties or thirties with active or convalescent COVID-19. CDR3s include the opening cysteine and the closing phenylalanine or tryptophan. Each record gives: CDR3 DNA, CDR3 protein, J gene, D gene, clone size, V gene. A D gene is named only where the DNA matches it firmly. Clone sizes are given selectively: once, few, many, or a class where the clone is expanded.

TGTGCCAGCTCACTCGACAGTAACACTGAAGCTTTCTTT | CASSLDSNTEAFF | TRBJ1-1 | . | . | TRBV18
TGTGCCAGCTCACTAGTGACAGGGGATACTGAAGCTTTCTTT | CASSLVTGDTEAFF | TRBJ1-1 | TRBD1 | . | TRBV18
TGTGCCACCAGCAGAGATTCGACTACAGATACGCAGTATTTT | CATSRDSTTDTQYF | TRBJ2-3 | . | . | TRBV15
TGCGCCAGCAGCTTGGGTATCCCCTCTGGAAACACCATATATTTT | CASSLGIPSGNTIYF | TRBJ1-3 | . | few | TRBV5-1
TGTGCCAGCAGTTCACGGACGGGGGACTATGGCTACACCTTC | CASSSRTGDYGYTF | TRBJ1-2 | . | . | TRBV6-5
TGTGCCAGCAGCCCCGACGGAACTATGGGCTACACCTTC | CASSPDGTMGYTF | TRBJ1-2 | . | once | TRBV7-9
TGTGCCAGCAGTTTACTAGCCGTGCAGTTCTTC | CASSLLAVQFF | TRBJ2-1 | . | . | TRBV2
TGTGCCAGCAGTGGGGTTAGCGGGAGGGGGGGCTCCTACAATGAGCAGTTCTTC | CASSGVSGRGGSYNEQFF | TRBJ2-1 | TRBD2 | . | TRBV6-1
TGTGCCAGCAGCTTACGGCTAGCGGGAGATAATGAGCAGTTCTTC | CASSLRLAGDNEQFF | TRBJ2-1 | TRBD2 | . | TRBV11-3
TGTGCCAAGTCGAGTAGGTTGCACAGGGCCGCCGCATATGGCTACACCTTC | CAKSSRLHRAAAYGYTF | TRBJ1-2 | . | few | TRBV2
TGTGCCAGCCGGCGCGGGGGAGTGCAAGAGACCCAGTACTTC | CASRRGGVQETQYF | TRBJ2-5 | TRBD2 | once | TRBV6-5
TGCAGCGTTCGGGAGATCACGACCGGGGAGCTGTTTTTT | CSVREITTGELFF | TRBJ2-2 | . | . | TRBV29-1
TGTGCCAGTAGTATTTCCCCCAGGGACAATCAGCCCCAGCATTTT | CASSISPRDNQPQHF | TRBJ1-5 | . | . | TRBV19
TGCAGCGTTCCCGGGACAGGCACAGATACGCAGTATTTT | CSVPGTGTDTQYF | TRBJ2-3 | TRBD1 | . | TRBV29-1
TGTGCCAGCAGCGAAGGGACTAGCGGGGCATCAGATACGCAGTATTTT | CASSEGTSGASDTQYF | TRBJ2-3 | TRBD2 | . | TRBV9
TGTGCCAGCAGTGCCGGGACAGGGGTGAGAGATACGCAGTATTTT | CASSAGTGVRDTQYF | TRBJ2-3 | TRBD1 | . | TRBV25-1
TGTGCCAGTAGTATATACTGGACAGGGGACGTAACAGGGACCGGGGAGCTGTTTTTT | CASSIYWTGDVTGTGELFF | TRBJ2-2 | TRBD1 | . | TRBV19
TGTGCCAGCAGCTTAGGTGGACAGGTTAACTATGGCTACACCTTC | CASSLGGQVNYGYTF | TRBJ1-2 | TRBD1 | . | TRBV7-9
TGTGCCAGTAGTCCCGGGACAGGGGCAACTGCAACTAATGAAAAACTGTTTTTT | CASSPGTGATATNEKLFF | TRBJ1-4 | TRBD1 | . | TRBV19
TGTGCCAGCAGCCACTCCAGGGGGAGATACAATGAGCAGTTCTTC | CASSHSRGRYNEQFF | TRBJ2-1 | TRBD1 | . | TRBV14
TGTGCCAGCAGCACCTATACAGGGGTAGACAGAAACACCATATATTTT | CASSTYTGVDRNTIYF | TRBJ1-3 | TRBD1 | . | TRBV11-2
TGTGCCAGCAGTTCCCCGTCCGGGAGTAGCTCCTACGAGCAGTACTTC | CASSSPSGSSSYEQYF | TRBJ2-7 | . | . | TRBV28
TGTGCCAGCAGTTTCAGTCCAGGGACAGGGGGATCCCTGTATGGCTACACCTTC | CASSFSPGTGGSLYGYTF | TRBJ1-2 | TRBD1 | . | TRBV27
TGCGCCAGCAGCCAAGGAACAGGGAACGCTGAAGCTTTCTTT | CASSQGTGNAEAFF | TRBJ1-1 | . | . | TRBV4-1
TGTGCCAGCAGCGACATTTCCTATGGCTACACCTTC | CASSDISYGYTF | TRBJ1-2 | . | few | TRBV11-2
TGTGCCAGCAGTGAATCCAGTTCTAACTATGGCTACACCTTC | CASSESSSNYGYTF | TRBJ1-2 | . | . | TRBV6-1
TGTGCCTGGAGTGTAGGCGGAGTCACCTACGAGCAGTACTTC | CAWSVGGVTYEQYF | TRBJ2-7 | . | once | TRBV30
TGTGCCAGTACCGAAGGGACTAGCGCTTTTAGCACAGATACGCAGTATTTT | CASTEGTSAFSTDTQYF | TRBJ2-3 | TRBD2 | . | TRBV19
TGCGCCAGCAGCCAGGACCCGGGAATCGCCTACAATGAGCAGTTCTTC | CASSQDPGIAYNEQFF | TRBJ2-1 | . | . | TRBV4-1
TGTGCCAGCAGCGTCGGGTCGTTCAGATTCTCGTCACCCCTCCACTTT | CASSVGSFRFSSPLHF | TRBJ1-6 | . | . | TRBV5-4
TGTGCCAGTAGCGACCGGAGTGGCAATCAGCCCCAGCATTTT | CASSDRSGNQPQHF | TRBJ1-5 | . | . | TRBV19
TGTGCCAGTAGTACGGGAGGACAGGGGGTTTATGGCTACACCTTC | CASSTGGQGVYGYTF | TRBJ1-2 | TRBD1 | . | TRBV28
TGTGCCAGCAGTGAGACAGGGCTAACCTACGAGCAGTACTTC | CASSETGLTYEQYF | TRBJ2-7 | TRBD1 | . | TRBV2
TGTGCCAGCAGCCAAGTGAAACTAGCGAACACCGGGGAGCTGTTTTTT | CASSQVKLANTGELFF | TRBJ2-2 | . | . | TRBV14
TGTGCCAGCAGCACGGGACAGGGGGCCTATGGCTACACCTTC | CASSTGQGAYGYTF | TRBJ1-2 | TRBD1 | . | TRBV7-2
TGTGCCAGCAGCTTAAACAGTCGTTCCCCTGGCTACACCTTC | CASSLNSRSPGYTF | TRBJ1-2 | . | once | TRBV7-8
TGTGCCAGCAGTTTTGCGCCGGGACAGGGTGGTGTGAACACTGAAGCTTTCTTT | CASSFAPGQGGVNTEAFF | TRBJ1-1 | TRBD1 | . | TRBV27
TGTGCCAGCAGTGAGCACCGGGACAGGGCCTATGGCTACACCTTC | CASSEHRDRAYGYTF | TRBJ1-2 | TRBD1 | . | TRBV6-4
TGTGCCTGGAGCACGGGGGATCAGCCCCAGCATTTT | CAWSTGDQPQHF | TRBJ1-5 | . | . | TRBV30
TGTGCCACCAGCAGAGATTTCGCGCAAACTAGCGGGCGGAGCACCGGGGAGCTGTTTTTT | CATSRDFAQTSGRSTGELFF | TRBJ2-2 | TRBD2 | . | TRBV15
TGTGCCAGCAGCTTAGACAGGGGTACAGATACGCAGTATTTT | CASSLDRGTDTQYF | TRBJ2-3 | TRBD1 | . | TRBV7-7
TGTGCCAGCAGCTTTGCAGGGAATAATGAAAAACTGTTTTTT | CASSFAGNNEKLFF | TRBJ1-4 | . | . | TRBV7-9
TGTGCCAGCAGCTTAGCTACAGGGCCTTATGGCTACACCTTC | CASSLATGPYGYTF | TRBJ1-2 | . | . | TRBV7-2
TGTGCCAGCAGCCGAAGAACAGAGATGAACACTGAAGCTTTCTTT | CASSRRTEMNTEAFF | TRBJ1-1 | . | few | TRBV7-8
TGTGCCAGCAGCGAGAAGGGACAGAGCTATGGCTACACCTTC | CASSEKGQSYGYTF | TRBJ1-2 | TRBD1 | . | TRBV27
TGTGCCAGCAGTCAAACAGGGGCCGGGGAGCTGTTTTTT | CASSQTGAGELFF | TRBJ2-2 | TRBD1 | . | TRBV6-4
TGTGCCAGCAGCTTAGGCCAGGTTACAACTAATGAAAAACTGTTTTTT | CASSLGQVTTNEKLFF | TRBJ1-4 | . | . | TRBV7-8
TGTGCCAGCAGCCTGGGACAGGGACGTAATCAGCCCCAGCATTTT | CASSLGQGRNQPQHF | TRBJ1-5 | TRBD1 | few | TRBV9
TGCGCCAGCAGGAGTCAGGGTAATGAAAAACTGTTTTTT | CASRSQGNEKLFF | TRBJ1-4 | . | . | TRBV5-1
TGTGCCAGCAGCTTCGAGGGGGCTTACACTGAAGCTTTCTTT | CASSFEGAYTEAFF | TRBJ1-1 | TRBD1 | . | TRBV13
TGTGCCAGCAGTGGAGGACAGCGAATCTATGGCTACACCTTC | CASSGGQRIYGYTF | TRBJ1-2 | . | . | TRBV25-1
TGTGCCAGCAGCTTGCAGGACACCGGCGCTTTCTTT | CASSLQDTGAFF | TRBJ1-1 | . | few | TRBV7-9
TGTGCCAGCAGCCCGAGCGGGGGGGCCTCCGGGGAGCTGTTTTTT | CASSPSGGASGELFF | TRBJ2-2 | TRBD2 | . | TRBV7-6
TGTGCCAGTAGTATAGTTTGGCAGTCGGGAAACACCATATATTTT | CASSIVWQSGNTIYF | TRBJ1-3 | . | . | TRBV19
TGTGCCAGCAGCCAAGAACTAGCGGGGGCGTACGAGCAGTACTTC | CASSQELAGAYEQYF | TRBJ2-7 | TRBD2 | . | TRBV3-1/TRBV3-2
TGCGCCAGCAGCTTCGGCGACAGGGGACAAGAGACCCAGTACTTC | CASSFGDRGQETQYF | TRBJ2-5 | TRBD1 | . | TRBV5-1
TGTGCCAGCAGTGACAGCGAAGGTGAGCCCCAGCATTTT | CASSDSEGEPQHF | TRBJ1-5 | . | . | TRBV6-1
TGTGCCAGCAGCTTAGAAAGGGGAACTGAAGCTTTCTTT | CASSLERGTEAFF | TRBJ1-1 | . | once | TRBV11-2
TGTGCCACCGGGGAGGGGTCCTATAATTCACCCCTCCACTTT | CATGEGSYNSPLHF | TRBJ1-6 | . | . | TRBV19